This T cell receptor (beta chain) was recorded in a study of T cell repertoires in cytomegalovirus infection. Study-level information: Selection of CMV epitopes for the study included recently identified HLA-C-restricted and well-studied HLA-B-restricted ones. Shared public TCR beta signatures pointed to both CMV infection and a matching HLA type.

This clonotype has at least ten counts. Its antigen is unidentified. A single record per CDR3 protein comes from TCRdb applying MiXCR to the reads. This table has roughly 990,000 distinct CDR3 sequences, under 40% appearing once. Trimming stripped 6 bases from V and 2 bases from J, with 16 bases between. CDR3 length equals 15 residues. General study points: The response measured ex vivo was dominated by TCR beta clonotypes (HLA-C-restricted and CMV-specific). CMV carriers with the relevant HLA were identified by cumulative public TCR beta family frequency.

This rearrangement joins TRBV12-3 or TRBV12-4 to TRBJ1-1; D not resolved. This sample comprised cultured CD8+ T cells from PBMCs, obtained from culture after CMV antigen stimulation. The sequence was obtained from a human donor in good health (CMV status not recorded). Some clones in this sample may be carry-over from other donors' samples. This CDR3 is CASRQAGGYNTEAFF. The CDR3 bases are TGTGCCAGCAGGCAGGCGGGAGGGTATAACACTGAAGCTTTCTTT.